Below are 14 T cell receptor beta chains sequenced from a single sample in a study of T-cell memory formation after mild COVID-19. TCRdb re-analysed the 5' RACE reads in MiXCR, keeping a single row per CDR3 protein. The table includes fewer than 700,000 distinct CDR3 sequences, approximately 21% detected once. The source material was PBMCs or a T cell subset sorted from them (not recorded which). The source is an adult woman who had mild COVID-19 (a few samples of this study predate the infection). Cell type and time point are not known.

J is TRBJ2-1 and V is TRBV20-1, with TRBD2 matching over 13 bases. This CDR3 has 21 amino acids. V trimming: 6 bases; J trimming: 3 bases; junction bases outside the gene matches: 23. CDR1 is DFQATT, CDR2 SNEGSKA, per germline (reference sequence). The CDR3 sequence is CSAIGTSGIKALRWDYNEQFF. The CDR3 DNA follows: TGCAGTGCAATCGGGACTAGCGGGATAAAGGCACTAAGGTGGGACTACAATGAGCAGTTCTTC.

V is TRBV19 and J is TRBJ1-5; D possibly corresponds to TRBD1 (6 bases). V gave up 4 bases and J gave up 3 bases, with 10 bases separating them. From germline, CDR1 is LNHDA and CDR2 SQIVND (reference sequence). The length of the CDR3 is 14 residues. The CDR3 region has the DNA TGTGCCAGTAGTACCCACAGGGTCAATCAGCCCCAGCATTTT. It specifies CASSTHRVNQPQHF.

The V gene is TRBV15, the J gene TRBJ2-3, with no clear D. The CDR3 runs to 11 residues. Trimming pared 8 bases from V and 3 bases from J, leaving 6 bases between. Germline CDR1 reads LNHNV; CDR2 reads YYDKDF (reference sequence). CDR3 amino acids: CATSMTDTQYF. As DNA, the CDR3 is TGTGCCACCTCCATGACAGATACGCAGTATTTT. The variable domain in full, completed from reference TRBV15 and TRBJ2-3, reads DAMVIQNPRYQVTQFGKPVTLSCSQTLNHNVMYWYQQKSSQAPKLLFHYYDKDFNNEADTPDNFQSRRPNTSFCFLDIRSPGLGDTAMYLCATSMTDTQYFGPGTRLTVL.

This clonotype was detected only a few times. V usage is TRBV12-3 or TRBV12-4 and J usage is TRBJ2-1; 7 nucleotides agree with TRBD1. V lost 7 bases and J lost 6; bases outside the gene matches: 3. This CDR3 is 12 amino acids long. The CDR3 loop is CASKWDSNEQFF. The CDR3 region has the DNA TGTGCCAGCAAATGGGACAGCAATGAGCAGTTCTTC.

The chain combines TRBV5-1 with TRBJ1-5; no clear D gene. V dropped 0 bases and J dropped 2 bases, with 9 bases sitting between them. There are 15 residues in the CDR3. Per germline, CDR1 SGHRS and CDR2 YFSETQ. CDR3 DNA sequence: TGCGCCAGCAGCTTGGGTATCTATGGCAATCAGCCCCAGCATTTT. This gives the protein CASSLGIYGNQPQHF.

This chain links TRBV24-1 with TRBJ2-3; D gene ambiguous. CDR1 is KGHDR and CDR2 is SFDVKD in the germline V gene. This CDR3 is 14 amino acids long. Trimming took 3 bases from V and 5 from J, leaving 11 bases between them. CDR3 sequence: CATSDTRVGDTQYF. CDR3 DNA: TGTGCCACCAGTGATACCCGGGTAGGAGATACGCAGTATTTT.

The chain carries TRBV6-5 and TRBJ2-1; D assignment may be TRBD1 or TRBD2 (6 bases each). Germline V gene sequence: CDR1 MNHEY, CDR2 SVGAGI. Trimming removed 7 bases from V and 4 bases from J, with 17 bases in between. The CDR3 is 15 amino acids. Written as DNA, the CDR3 is TGTGCCAGCAAAAAGGGGGGCGCGAGTTACAATGAGCAGTTCTTC. It codes for CASKKGGASYNEQFF.

CDR3 in amino acids: CSVGDSDTGPTDTQYF. CDR3 coding DNA: TGCAGCGTTGGTGACAGCGATACTGGACCCACAGATACGCAGTATTTT. The genes are TRBV29-1 and TRBJ2-3, with D perhaps TRBD1 (5 bases). The CDR3 is made up of 16 amino acids. V gave up 4 bases and J gave up 2 bases, with 19 bases separating them. Germline assignment: CDR1 SQVTM and CDR2 ANQGSEA.

The V call is TRBV30, the J call TRBJ1-3; no clear D gene. The V end lost 2 bases, the J end lost 1 base, and 12 bases lay between the germline ends. The CDR3 has 15 residues. Per germline, CDR1 GTSNPN and CDR2 SVGIG (reference sequence). CDR3 residues: CAWSSQAFSGNTIYF. The CDR3 coding sequence is TGTGCCTGGAGTTCGCAGGCCTTTTCTGGAAACACCATATATTTT.

This clonotype was detected a few times. This chain links TRBV5-1 with TRBJ2-3; D call uncertain. The CDR3 extends over 13 amino acids. Germline V gene sequence: CDR1 SGHRS, CDR2 YFSETQ. Trimming shortened V by 0 bases and J by 2 bases, and 4 bases separated the two germline ends. CDR3 sequence (DNA): TGCGCCAGCAGCTTGGCCTACACAGATACGCAGTATTTT. It codes for CASSLAYTDTQYF. Supplemented by reference TRBV5-1 and TRBJ2-3, the full variable domain reads KAGVTQTPRYLIKTRGQQVTLSCSPISGHRSVSWYQQTPGQGLQFLFEYFSETQRNKGNFPGRFSGRQFSNSRSEMNVSTLELGDSALYLCASSLAYTDTQYFGPGTRLTVL.

V is TRBV5-1 and J is TRBJ2-7; the match to TRBD1 covers 7 bases. Per the germline V gene, CDR1 is SGHRS and CDR2 is YFSETQ. The CDR3 is 16 residues long. V lost 4 bases, J lost 3 bases, and 13 bases stayed unmatched. The CDR3 spells CASSPGPTGDSYEQYF. The CDR3 nucleotides are TGCGCCAGCAGCCCAGGGCCTACAGGGGACAGCTACGAGCAGTACTTC.

This clonotype was counted only a few times. The genes are TRBV20-1 and TRBJ2-1; D gene uncertain. Germline V CDR1 and CDR2: DFQATT, SNEGSKA (reference sequence). This CDR3 is 14 amino acids long. V was clipped by 5 bases and J by 0 bases, with 11 bases between them. CDR3 amino acids: CSAEEINSYNEQFF. As DNA, the CDR3 is TGCAGTGCTGAGGAGATTAACTCCTACAATGAGCAGTTCTTC.

This clonotype was counted between two and nine times. The V gene is TRBV12-3 or TRBV12-4, the J gene TRBJ1-2, with TRBD1 matching over 7 bases. Trimming cost V 6 bases and J 8 bases; bases outside gene matches: 9. The CDR3 has 13 residues. CDR3 sequence (DNA): TGTGCCAGCAGCTTTGACAGGGTGTCCGGCTACACCTTC. As protein: CASSFDRVSGYTF.

In its sample, this clonotype was seen a few times. This chain links TRBV6-2 or TRBV6-3 with TRBJ2-7; D gene uncertain. The V and J ends lost 4 bases and 3 bases respectively, with 10 bases between them. CDR1 and CDR2 from the germline V gene are MNHEY and SVGEGT. The CDR3 loop spans 13 amino acids. This chain's CDR3 is CASSWAGDYEQYF. In DNA, the CDR3 is TGTGCCAGCAGTTGGGCAGGCGACTACGAGCAGTACTTC.